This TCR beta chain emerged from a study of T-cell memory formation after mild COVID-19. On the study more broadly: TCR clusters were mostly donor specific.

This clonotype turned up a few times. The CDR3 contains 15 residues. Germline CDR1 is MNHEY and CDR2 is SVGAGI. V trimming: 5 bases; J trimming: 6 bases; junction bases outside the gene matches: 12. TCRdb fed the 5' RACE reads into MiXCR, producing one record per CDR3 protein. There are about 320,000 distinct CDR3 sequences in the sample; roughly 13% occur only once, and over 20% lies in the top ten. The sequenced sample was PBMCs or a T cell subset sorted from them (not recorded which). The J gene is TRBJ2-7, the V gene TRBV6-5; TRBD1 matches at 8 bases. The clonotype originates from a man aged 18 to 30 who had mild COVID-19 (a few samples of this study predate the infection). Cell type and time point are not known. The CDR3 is CASSLTGTGFSEQYF. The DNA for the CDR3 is TGTGCCAGCAGTCTCACCGGGACAGGTTTCTCCGAGCAGTACTTC.